The 5 T cell receptor beta chains below were found in one sample sequenced in a study of breast tumors, draining lymph nodes, adjacent tissues. TCRdb used MiXCR to reprocess the multiplex PCR reads, holding one entry per CDR3 protein. The sample includes 180,000 or so distinct CDR3 sequences, roughly 29% seen only once; the top ten take 4.3%. Breast cancer patients provided tissue from their axillary draining lymph nodes. Sample: axillary lymph node tissue. The receptors were gathered from a female donor with breast cancer. Some clones in this sample may be carry-over from other donors' samples.

As concerns this clonotype: The CDR3 ends on some other residue instead of the conserved phenylalanine or tryptophan, so this is likely a read error. CDR3 region: CASSRKGAGSGIQYL. The CDR3 nucleotides read TGTGCCAGTAGCAGAAAAGGGGCAGGGAGCGGCATTCAGTACCTC. The rearrangement joins TRBV19 to TRBJ2-4; either TRBD1 or TRBD2 may supply D (5 bases each). CDR3 length equals 15 residues. CDR1 LNHDA and CDR2 SQIVND come from the germline V gene (reference sequence). V was shortened by 6 bases and J by 9 bases, with 21 bases between the two germline ends.

Regarding this clonotype: The CDR3 does not end in the conserved phenylalanine or tryptophan, so this is likely a read error. The genes are TRBV18 and TRBJ2-3, with 8 bases lining up with TRBD2. V lost 2 bases to trimming and J lost 0 bases; unmatched junction nucleotides: 4. The CDR3 consists of 16 residues. Per the germline V gene, CDR1 is KGHSH and CDR2 is LQKENI. The CDR3 spells CASSPILAGSTDTQYL. In nucleotides, the CDR3 is TGTGCCAGCTCACCAATCCTAGCGGGTAGCACAGATACGCAGTATCTT.

This clonotype was observed at least ten times. The J gene is TRBJ2-2, the V gene TRBV19; D gene uncertain. CDR1 is LNHDA, CDR2 SQIVND, per germline (reference sequence). The CDR3 totals 13 residues. V was trimmed by 7 bases and J by 1 base, leaving 7 bases between them. The CDR3, as DNA: TGTGCCAGTACGGCCTTGAACACCGGGGAGCTGTTTTTT. Translated, it gives CASTALNTGELFF.

This clonotype has at least ten counts. The chain uses TRBV29-1 and TRBJ2-2; D is perhaps TRBD2 (5 bases). From germline, CDR1 is SQVTM and CDR2 ANQGSEA. V lost 3 bases, J lost 4 bases, and 12 bases lay in between. CDR3 size: 14 residues. CDR3: CSVDERTLTGELFF. DNA of the CDR3: TGCAGCGTTGATGAGAGGACTCTCACCGGGGAGCTGTTTTTT.

The chain employs TRBV7-8 and TRBJ1-4; TRBD1 matches at 7 bases. The V and J ends lost 5 bases and 6 bases, in that order; junction bases with no gene match: 9. Germline V lookup: CDR1 SGHVS, CDR2 FQNEAQ. The CDR3 spans 15 residues. The CDR3 bases are TGTGCCAGCAGCGCACAGGGCAGGGGGGATGAAAAACTGTTTTTT. Its protein product is CASSAQGRGDEKLFF.